This T cell receptor beta chain is from a study of technical replicates of blood from a few donors. The CDR3 is 15 amino acids. V was clipped by 7 bases and J by 8 bases; unmatched bases: 9. Looked up from germline, CDR1 is MRHNA and CDR2 is SNTAGT. Generated by immunoSEQ multiplex PCR, the TCRdb table keeps only in-frame clones and is missing some. The data hold approximately 13,000 clones, with roughly 80% observed a single time. This sequence originates from a human donor in good health. The rearrangement joins TRBV6-4 to TRBJ2-1; 12 nucleotides line up with TRBD2. Sequenced input: PBMCs. CDR3 loop: CASKLSGTSGHEQFF. CDR3 DNA: TGTGCCAGCAAACTTTCCGGGACTAGCGGGCATGAGCAGTTCTTC.